A selection of T cell receptor beta chains follows, all from one sample in a study of blood T cell repertoires in COVID-19. Using immunoSEQ multiplex PCR, the repertoire was profiled, and TCRdb retains in-frame clones only, with some absent. Seen here are more than 95,000 clones, 85% to 90% observed once, and the top ten hold 4.5% to 5.5%. Sequences were obtained from peripheral blood. The receptors derive from a human donor in a cohort sampled during active COVID-19. The CDR3 runs from the conserved cysteine through the conserved F or W. Fields, in order: J gene, clone size, D gene, V gene, CDR3 DNA, CDR3 protein. D genes are given only for firm matches. Part of the rows lack a size; the others show once, few, many or a class for expanded clones.

>TRBJ2-1|-|TRBD1|TRBV5-6
TGTGCCAGCAGCTTTTTCGGACAGGGGGATGAGCAGTTCTTC
CASSFFGQGDEQFF
>TRBJ2-1|-|TRBD1|TRBV10-3
TGTGCCATCAGCCACCCTGGACAGGGCAACAATGAGCAGTTCTTC
CAISHPGQGNNEQFF
>TRBJ1-2|-|TRBD1|TRBV25-1
TGTGCCAGCAGTACAGGGGTCGGCTACACCTTC
CASSTGVGYTF
>TRBJ1-5|-|-|TRBV6-6
TGTGCCAGCAGTCCAGGACTGGGCTTATATAGCAATCAGCCCCAGCATTTT
CASSPGLGLYSNQPQHF
>TRBJ1-3|-|TRBD1|TRBV5-1
TGCGCCAGCAGCCAAACCGCCTTAGACAGGGCCGACACCATATATTTT
CASSQTALDRADTIYF
>TRBJ2-3|-|TRBD2|TRBV3-1/TRBV3-2
TGTGCCAGCAAAGGCGATGTTGGGCGGGAGTCAGATACGCAGTATTTT
CASKGDVGRESDTQYF
>TRBJ1-1|-|-|TRBV6-2/TRBV6-3
TGTGCCAGCAGTTACGAAGGGGCTGAAGCTTTCTTT
CASSYEGAEAFF
>TRBJ1-2|-|-|TRBV25-1
TGTGCCAGCAGTCCAACTCAGGGGAGAGGTGACTATGGCTACACCTTC
CASSPTQGRGDYGYTF
>TRBJ1-6|-|-|TRBV4-3
TGCGCCAGCAGCCCTCAGGGCCGGCTCTATAATTCACCCCTCCACTTT
CASSPQGRLYNSPLHF
>TRBJ2-3|-|TRBD1|TRBV5-6
TGTGCCAGCAGTTTTATCGGACAGGCCCGCACAGATACGCAGTATTTT
CASSFIGQARTDTQYF
>TRBJ2-3|-|TRBD2|TRBV9
TGTGCCAGCAGCGTGGCCCTAGCGGGAGTTGATACGCAGTATTTT
CASSVALAGVDTQYF
>TRBJ1-2|-|-|TRBV28
TGTGCCAGCAGTTCTATCATTTTCGACAGGCTCTATGGCTACACCTTC
CASSSIIFDRLYGYTF
>TRBJ2-7|-|-|TRBV5-1
TGCGCCAGCAGCTTGGACCCTGAGAGCTACGAGCAGTACTTC
CASSLDPESYEQYF
>TRBJ1-1|-|-|TRBV4-1
TGCGCCAGCAGCCAAGGGGCTCAGGGCAGGGTCACTGAAGCTTTCTTT
CASSQGAQGRVTEAFF
>TRBJ1-2|-|TRBD1|TRBV4-1
TGCGCCAGCAGCCAAGAGGTAGGAAGGGGGCGCTTCGGTGGCTACACCTTC
CASSQEVGRGRFGGYTF
>TRBJ1-2|-|TRBD1|TRBV19
TGTGCCAGTAGTCCCGACAGGGCGGGTTATGGCTACACCTTC
CASSPDRAGYGYTF
>TRBJ2-3|-|-|TRBV3-1/TRBV3-2
TGTGCCAGCAGCCAGCGAGCGGCGGTTACAGATACGCAGTATTTT
CASSQRAAVTDTQYF
>TRBJ2-7|-|TRBD1|TRBV7-2
TGTGCCAGCAGCGTCTCCGGACAGGGCTACGAGCAGTACTTC
CASSVSGQGYEQYF
>TRBJ2-1|-|-|TRBV14
TGTGCCAGCAGCCAAGTCACCCCAGCGGGTGAGCAGTTCTTC
CASSQVTPAGEQFF
>TRBJ2-1|-|-|TRBV14
TGTGCCAGCAGCCCCCCCTTTGGGCTCAAGAGCCCCTACAATGAGCAGTTCTTC
CASSPPFGLKSPYNEQFF
>TRBJ2-3|-|TRBD2|TRBV2
TGTGCCAGCAGTGAAAGAGGTAGCGGGGGGGCCGGGTGGACGCAGTATTTT
CASSERGSGGAGWTQYF
>TRBJ2-1|-|-|TRBV10-1
TGCGCCAGCAGTGAGTCGCGGGGGCGGTACAATGAGCAGTTCTTC
CASSESRGRYNEQFF
>TRBJ2-1|-|-|TRBV3-1/TRBV3-2
TGTGCCAGCAGCCTGTCTCTCGAGCAGTTCTTC
CASSLSLEQFF
>TRBJ2-3|once|TRBD2|TRBV7-2
TGTGCCAGCAGCTCCCCTAGCGGCTCGAAGACGCAGTATTTT
CASSSPSGSKTQYF
>TRBJ2-1|-|TRBD1|TRBV28
TGTGCCAGCCTCTCCGAGGAGGGACAGGCTTTTTCGGATGAGCAGTTCTTC
CASLSEEGQAFSDEQFF
>TRBJ2-1|-|TRBD2|TRBV4-3
TGCGCCAGCAGCCAAGGCCTAGCGGGGGCGCAGTTCTTC
CASSQGLAGAQFF
>TRBJ2-1|-|TRBD2|TRBV19
TGTGCCAGTAATCGTCTTGGAGCGGGAGGGCCTAATGAGCAGTTCTTC
CASNRLGAGGPNEQFF
>TRBJ1-2|-|-|TRBV28
TGTGCCAGCAGCCCGGGAGGCCCTTGGGGCTACACCTTC
CASSPGGPWGYTF
>TRBJ2-3|-|TRBD2|TRBV18
TGTGCCAGCTCACCACTCCCCCCCCTAGCGGGGGGGACAGATACGCAGTATTTT
CASSPLPPLAGGTDTQYF
>TRBJ2-5|-|TRBD2|TRBV28
TGTGCCAGCAGTTTAGCGGGAGTGGTTGAGACCCAGTACTTC
CASSLAGVVETQYF
>TRBJ1-1|-|-|TRBV12-3/TRBV12-4
TGTGCCAGCAGTTTATGGAGTTCTGAAGCTTTCTTT
CASSLWSSEAFF
>TRBJ2-1|-|TRBD2|TRBV4-2
TGTGCCAGCAGCCAGCGGTGGCGGGGGGGCAACTCCTACAATGAGCAGTTCTTC
CASSQRWRGGNSYNEQFF
>TRBJ2-2|once|-|TRBV28
TGTGCCAGCAGTTACGTACTGACGGGGATGAACACCGGGGAGCTGTTTTTT
CASSYVLTGMNTGELFF
>TRBJ2-1|-|TRBD2|TRBV10-1
TGCGCCACCGGGAGGGGGGTTGGTGAGCAGTTCTTC
CATGRGVGEQFF
>TRBJ2-1|-|TRBD2|TRBV7-2
TGTGCCAGCAGCTCACTGCCCGCGGGAGGCAATGAGCAGTTCTTC
CASSSLPAGGNEQFF
>TRBJ1-5|-|TRBD1|TRBV5-8
TGTGCCAGCAGCTTCCTAGGGGGCAGGCGCAATCAGCCCCAGCATTTT
CASSFLGGRRNQPQHF
>TRBJ2-4|-|-|TRBV7-6
TGTGCCAGCAGCTTAGGCCCCGGGGGTTGGGGAAACAAAAACATTCAGTACTTC
CASSLGPGGWGNKNIQYF
>TRBJ2-2|-|TRBD1|TRBV6-5
TGTGCCAGCAGTTACGGGACAGCGAACACCGGGGAGCTGTTTTTT
CASSYGTANTGELFF
>TRBJ2-1|-|-|TRBV7-3
TGTGCCAGCAGCCGAGGCGTTGACAATGAGCAGTTCTTC
CASSRGVDNEQFF
>TRBJ1-1|-|-|TRBV3-1/TRBV3-2
TGTGCCAGCAGCCCTAGACCCGGAGGCACTGAAGCTTTCTTT
CASSPRPGGTEAFF
>TRBJ2-4|-|-|TRBV6-2/TRBV6-3
TGTGCCAGCAGTTCGGGGTTGTACATTCAGTACTTC
CASSSGLYIQYF
>TRBJ2-2|-|-|TRBV28
TGTGCCAGCAGTGCTACACAGGGAACCGGGGAGCTGTTTTTT
CASSATQGTGELFF
>TRBJ2-7|-|TRBD1|TRBV4-2
TGTGCCAGCAGCCAAGAGCCGGGACAGGGGTCCCACGAGCAGTACTTC
CASSQEPGQGSHEQYF
>TRBJ2-6|-|-|TRBV15
TGTGCCACCAGCACTGGGGCGTTCGTTGGGGCCAACGTCCTGACTTTC
CATSTGAFVGANVLTF
>TRBJ2-2|-|TRBD1|TRBV5-1
TGCGCCAGCAGATCAACAGGGGGCACCGGGGAGCTGTTTTTT
CASRSTGGTGELFF
>TRBJ2-2|-|TRBD2|TRBV28
TGTGCCAGCAGCCTAGCGGGAGGGCCTCAAACCGGGGAGCTGTTTTTT
CASSLAGGPQTGELFF
>TRBJ2-2|-|TRBD2|TRBV10-3
TGTGCCATCAGTAGGACTAGCGGGAGGAACACCGGGGAGCTGTTTTTT
CAISRTSGRNTGELFF
>TRBJ1-2|-|-|TRBV25-1
TGTGCCAGCACAGGGGTCTTCCCCTATGGCTACACCTTC
CASTGVFPYGYTF
>TRBJ1-5|-|TRBD1|TRBV28
TGTGCCAGCAGATTGGACAGGGTAAGCAATCAGCCCCAGCATTTT
CASRLDRVSNQPQHF
>TRBJ2-7|-|TRBD1|TRBV28
TGTGCCAGCAGTTTGTTACAGGGGGCCGAGCAGTACTTC
CASSLLQGAEQYF
>TRBJ2-7|-|-|TRBV15
TGTGCCACCAGCAGAGATAGTGTACGGTGGGGGCAGCCCGAGCAGTACTTC
CATSRDSVRWGQPEQYF